This T cell receptor (beta chain) was sequenced in a study of T cells in Graves' hyperthyroidism and ophthalmopathy. Template material for amplifying TCR beta CDR3 regions consisted of RNA transcripts. The HTBI primer set drove a first-round RT-PCR of the TCR CDR3. MiXCR, run by TCRdb on the multiplex PCR reads, gives a single entry per CDR3 protein. The top ten clones hold 3.5% to 4.5% of a sample with 600,000 to 700,000 distinct CDR3 sequences, around 15% of them seen once. Losses at the gene ends were 4 bases for V and 5 bases for J; bases not matched to a gene: 10. CDR1 and CDR2 (germline): MNHNS, SASEGT. The CDR3 has 15 amino acids. Ophthalmopathy patients showed a Clinical Activity Score of at least 3, NOSPECS grade of at least 4 and duration under 3 months. The diagnoses drew upon clinical symptoms, serum thyroxine and TRAb, thyroid ultrasound and orbital computed tomography.

The sample was blood. The chain uses TRBV6-1 and TRBJ1-2; 7 nucleotides align to TRBD1. This clonotype originated in a middle-aged woman with Graves' ophthalmopathy. CDR3: CASSGTGAVSYGYTF. DNA of the CDR3: TGTGCCAGCAGTGGGACAGGCGCCGTTAGTTATGGCTACACCTTC.